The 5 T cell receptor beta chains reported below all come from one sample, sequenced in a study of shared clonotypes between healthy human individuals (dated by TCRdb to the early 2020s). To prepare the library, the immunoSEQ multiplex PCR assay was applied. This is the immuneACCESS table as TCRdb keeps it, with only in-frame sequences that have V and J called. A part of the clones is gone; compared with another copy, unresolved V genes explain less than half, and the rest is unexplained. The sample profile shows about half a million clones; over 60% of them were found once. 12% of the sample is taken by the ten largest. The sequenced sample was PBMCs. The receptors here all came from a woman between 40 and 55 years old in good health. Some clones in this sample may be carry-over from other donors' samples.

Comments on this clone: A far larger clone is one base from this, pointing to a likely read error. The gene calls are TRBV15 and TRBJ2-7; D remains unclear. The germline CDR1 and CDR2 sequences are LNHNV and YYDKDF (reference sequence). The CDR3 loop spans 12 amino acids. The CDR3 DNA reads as TGTGCCACCAGCAGAGATGAGGACGAGCAGCACTTC. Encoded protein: CATSRDEDEQHF.

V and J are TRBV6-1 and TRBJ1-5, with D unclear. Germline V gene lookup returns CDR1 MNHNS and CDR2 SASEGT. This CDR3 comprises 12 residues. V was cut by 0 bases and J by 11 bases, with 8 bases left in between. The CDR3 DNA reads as TGTGCCAGCAGTGAAGCGCGACGGTCCCAGCATTTT. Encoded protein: CASSEARRSQHF.

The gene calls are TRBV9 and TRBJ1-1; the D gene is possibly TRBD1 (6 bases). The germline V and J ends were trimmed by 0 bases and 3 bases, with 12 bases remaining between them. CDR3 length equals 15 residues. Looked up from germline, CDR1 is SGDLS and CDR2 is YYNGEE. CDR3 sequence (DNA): TGTGCCAGCAGCGTAGGAGGGGGGGAATACACTGAAGCTTTCTTT. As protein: CASSVGGGEYTEAFF.

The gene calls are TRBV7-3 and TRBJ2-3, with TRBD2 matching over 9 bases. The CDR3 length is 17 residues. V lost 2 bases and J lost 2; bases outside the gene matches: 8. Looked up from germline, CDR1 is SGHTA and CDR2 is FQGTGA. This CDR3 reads CASSLGGSSGNTDTQYF. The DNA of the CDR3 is TGTGCCAGCAGCTTAGGGGGATCTAGCGGGAACACAGATACGCAGTATTTT.

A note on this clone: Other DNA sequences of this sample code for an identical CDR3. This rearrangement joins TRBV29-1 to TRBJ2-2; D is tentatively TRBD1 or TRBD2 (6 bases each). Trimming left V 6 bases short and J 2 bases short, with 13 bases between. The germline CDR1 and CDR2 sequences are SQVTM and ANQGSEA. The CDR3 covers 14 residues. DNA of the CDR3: TGCAGCGTGGCCGGGGGCCCTAACACCGGGGAGCTGTTTTTT. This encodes CSVAGGPNTGELFF.